These 13 T cell receptor beta chains were sequenced from one sample in a study of T cell repertoires and Cas9 in healthy adults. Data came from immunoSEQ multiplex PCR; TCRdb stores just in-frame clones and leaves some out. This sample carries over 14,000 clones, approximately 92% of them seen once, and the ten largest clones take around 1.5%. The specimen sequenced was Tregs (CD4+, CD25+, CD127-, CD137-, CD154-) from PBMCs; culture status not recorded. Receptors were obtained from a human donor in good health.

The J gene is TRBJ2-5, the V gene TRBV7-2; D is possibly TRBD1 (5 bases). The length of the CDR3 is 12 residues. Per the germline V gene, CDR1 is SGHTA and CDR2 is FQGNSA. The ends were cut back, 5 bases at V and 7 bases at J, with 11 bases in the middle. CDR3 in DNA: TGTGCCAGCAGCATTAGCCAGGGGACCCAGTACTTC. Amino acids: CASSISQGTQYF.

The chain joins TRBV2 to TRBJ1-2; D gene unclear. The germline CDR1 and CDR2 sequences are SNHLY and FYNNEI. Trimming took off 3 bases at V and 2 bases at J, with 4 bases between the two ends. The CDR3 is made up of 12 amino acids. CDR3 sequence reads: CASSDDNYGYTF. The CDR3 DNA follows: TGTGCCAGCAGTGATGACAACTATGGCTACACCTTC. The full variable domain, completed using reference TRBV2 and TRBJ1-2, is EPEVTQTPSHQVTQMGQEVILRCVPISNHLYFYWYRQILGQKVEFLVSFYNNEISEKSEIFDDQFSVERPDGSNFTLKIRSTKLEDSAMYFCASSDDNYGYTFGSGTRLTVV.

The chain is built from TRBV5-1 and TRBJ2-1; 9 bases are shared with TRBD1. The V gene's germline CDR1 is SGHRS and CDR2 YFSETQ. This CDR3 is 16 amino acids long. Trimming at V came to 4 bases and at J to 9 bases, leaving 14 bases not matched to a gene. CDR3 protein: CASSVLGTGFPTEQFF. CDR3 nucleotide sequence: TGCGCCAGCAGCGTTCTCGGGACAGGGTTTCCTACTGAGCAGTTCTTC.

The chain carries TRBV5-1 and TRBJ1-2; the D gene is possibly TRBD1 (5 bases). The length of the CDR3 is 15 residues. Trimming removed 0 bases at V and 4 bases at J, with 13 bases between. Per the germline V gene, CDR1 is SGHRS and CDR2 is YFSETQ. CDR3 sequence: CASSLEGNNAYGYTF. The DNA of the CDR3 is TGCGCCAGCAGCTTGGAGGGGAACAATGCCTATGGCTACACCTTC.

The V gene is TRBV7-2, the J gene TRBJ2-7; TRBD2 matches at 10 bases. V lost 3 bases to trimming and J lost 4 bases; unmatched junction nucleotides: 3. Germline V gives CDR1 SGHTA, CDR2 FQGNSA. There are 14 residues in the CDR3. The CDR3 spells CASSLASGGYEQYF. Written as DNA, the CDR3 is TGTGCCAGCAGCTTGGCTAGCGGGGGTTACGAGCAGTACTTC. The full variable domain, rest sourced from reference TRBV7-2 and TRBJ2-7, is GAGVSQSPSNKVTEKGKDVELRCDPISGHTALYWYRQSLGQGLEFLIYFQGNSAPDKSGLPSDRFSAERTGGSVSTLTIQRTQQEDSAVYLCASSLASGGYEQYFGPGTRLTVT.

The chain has TRBV18 and TRBJ1-5; TRBD1 aligns across 7 bases. Germline trimming cut 3 bases from V and 11 bases from J; bases unmatched to any gene: 13. The CDR3 has 15 residues. The germline V gene has CDR1 KGHSH and CDR2 LQKENI. DNA of the CDR3: TGTGCCAGCTCACCCGAGCAGGGGGATATCATGGCCCAGCATTTT. Translated, it gives CASSPEQGDIMAQHF.

The chain links TRBV10-3 to TRBJ1-2, with D unclear. CDR1 is ENHRY, CDR2 SYGVKD, per germline. V was shortened by 11 bases and J by 5 bases, with 18 bases between the two germline ends. This CDR3 has 13 residues. CDR3 amino acids: CAGIMKRPYGYTF. The CDR3 DNA reads as TGTGCCGGAATAATGAAACGACCGTATGGCTACACCTTC.

The V and J genes are TRBV27 and TRBJ1-2; 9 bases agree with TRBD1. Losses at the gene ends were 6 bases for V and 8 bases for J; bases not matched to a gene: 13. Germline V gene sequence: CDR1 MNHEY, CDR2 SMNVEV (reference sequence). The CDR3 sequence is 15 residues long. The CDR3 coding sequence is TGTGCCAGCAGATCGGACAGGGGTTTTGAGGGGGGCTACACCTTC. Protein product: CASRSDRGFEGGYTF.

The chain joins TRBV5-4 to TRBJ2-1; 7 nucleotides line up with TRBD2. Trimming took 1 base from V and 1 from J; bases not matched to a gene: 2. Looked up from germline, CDR1 is SGHNT and CDR2 is YYREEE (reference sequence). This CDR3 is built from 15 residues. CDR3 in amino acids: CASSLSSGSYNEQFF. The CDR3 coding sequence is TGTGCCAGCAGCTTGAGTAGCGGGTCCTACAATGAGCAGTTCTTC.

V gene TRBV27 combines with J gene TRBJ1-2, with D tentatively TRBD1 (5 bases). This CDR3 has 15 residues. Trimming removed 4 bases from V and 5 bases from J, with 17 bases in between. CDR1 is MNHEY, CDR2 SMNVEV, per germline (reference sequence). The CDR3 nucleotides are TGTGCCAGCAGTTCCCTGCCGGGACGCACATATGGCTACACCTTC. Translating it yields CASSSLPGRTYGYTF.

The gene calls are TRBV5-7 and TRBJ2-5; 8 bases line up with TRBD2. TRBV5-7 is an ORF; its function is uncertain. The CDR3 is 18 residues long. After removal of 3 bases from V and 5 bases from J, the junction contained 18 bases not matched to a gene. This CDR3 is CASSSTTRSREDWETQYF. The CDR3 nucleotides are TGTGCCAGCAGCTCTACGACGAGGTCGCGGGAGGATTGGGAGACCCAGTACTTC.

This chain links TRBV28 with TRBJ1-2; unclear D gene. The CDR3 sequence is 10 residues long. Between the trimmed V and J ends, which lost 4 bases and 4 bases, there was a span of 1 base. Germline V gene lookup returns CDR1 MDHEN and CDR2 SYDVKM. CDR3 sequence (DNA): TGTGCCAGCAGTTCCTATGGCTACACCTTC. Protein product: CASSSYGYTF.

The chain links TRBV5-1 to TRBJ2-1; TRBD2 might be the D (6 bases). CDR1 is SGHRS and CDR2 is YFSETQ in the germline V gene. V was shortened by 0 bases and J by 16 bases, with 14 bases between the two germline ends. CDR3 length equals 12 residues. The CDR3 is CASSLDSGEKFF. In DNA, the CDR3 is TGCGCCAGCAGCTTGGATAGCGGCGAGAAATTCTTC.